Shown below are 32 T cell receptor beta chains from a single sample sequenced in a study of T-cell reconstitution after alpha-beta-depleted transplantation in children. Preparation of the TCRbeta library was carried out with unique molecular identifiers. In TCRdb, the PCR reads were re-called with MiXCR into one record per CDR3 protein. The sample yields 450,000 to 700,000 distinct CDR3 sequences, roughly 30% seen once. Source: PBMCs, taken before TCRalphabeta/CD19-depleted stem cell transplant. These receptors came from a boy under two years old with Wiskott-Aldrich syndrome, due to receive a stem cell transplant.

This clonotype was counted only a few times. CDR3 in amino acids: CSARVRGWGEQYF. The CDR3 nucleotides read TGCAGTGCTAGAGTTAGGGGCTGGGGCGAGCAGTACTTC. This chain connects TRBV20-1 to TRBJ2-7; D may be TRBD1 (5 bases). V was shortened by 1 base and J by 6 bases, with 13 bases between the two germline ends. The V gene's germline CDR1 is DFQATT and CDR2 SNEGSKA (reference sequence). There are 13 residues in the CDR3.

This clonotype came up a few times. The chain combines TRBV4-2 with TRBJ2-7; 11 nucleotides agree with TRBD2. The CDR3 runs 15 residues. Germline V gene lookup returns CDR1 LGHNA and CDR2 YNFKEQ. Trimming removed 3 bases from V and 2 bases from J; junction bases left unmatched: 3. In DNA, the CDR3 is TGTGCCAGCAGCCACATTAGCGGGGGGGCCTACGAGCAGTACTTC. It specifies CASSHISGGAYEQYF.

This clonotype was observed a handful of times. J is TRBJ1-1 and V is TRBV21-1; the D segment call TRBD1 is taken from the table without a DNA check. TRBV21-1 constitutes a pseudogene. This CDR3 region has 15 residues. The CDR3 DNA reads TGTGCCAGCAGCAAAGGGGTACGGGGGGACACTGAAGCTTTCTTT. This encodes CASSKGVRGDTEAFF.

The rearrangement uses TRBV27 and TRBJ2-1; 9 bases map to TRBD2. Trimming at V came to 4 bases and at J to 8 bases, leaving 12 bases not matched to a gene. Looked up from germline, CDR1 is MNHEY and CDR2 is SMNVEV (reference sequence). This CDR3 spans 16 amino acids. The CDR3, as DNA: TGTGCCAGCAGTTCCACCAAGCGGGAGGTTACCTATGAGCAGTTCTTC. This translates into CASSSTKREVTYEQFF.

This clonotype has only a few counts. The J gene is TRBJ2-7, the V gene TRBV6-1, with 11 bases matching TRBD1. The germline gives CDR1 MNHNS, CDR2 SASEGT. The trim removed 5 bases at V and 1 base at J, leaving 4 bases unmatched. The CDR3 is 15 amino acids. The CDR3 DNA sequence: TGTGCCAGCAGTAAGGACAGGGGGCCGTCCTACGAGCAGTACTTC. Translating it yields CASSKDRGPSYEQYF.

This chain links TRBV5-1 with TRBJ2-3, with D perhaps matching TRBD2 (6 bases). V dropped 1 base and J dropped 4 bases, with 10 bases sitting between them. The CDR3 consists of 14 residues. Germline CDR1 is SGHRS and CDR2 is YFSETQ. DNA of the CDR3: TGCGCCAGCAGCTTGTCGGGAGCTGCAGATACGCAGTATTTT. As protein: CASSLSGAADTQYF.

The chain links TRBV7-9 to TRBJ2-1; 10 nucleotides match TRBD2. The CDR3 runs to 16 residues. Germline V gene lookup returns CDR1 SEHNR and CDR2 FQNEAQ (reference sequence). After removal of 5 bases from V and 5 bases from J, the junction contained 9 bases not matched to a gene. CDR3 coding DNA: TGTGCCAGCAGCCCCCCGGGACTAGCGTTGGACAATGAGCAGTTCTTC. It encodes CASSPPGLALDNEQFF.

This clonotype was found a few times. This rearrangement joins TRBV15 to TRBJ2-1, with D possibly matching TRBD2 (7 bases). Deletions cut 5 bases from V and 2 bases from J, with 13 bases between. Germline V CDR1 and CDR2: LNHNV, YYDKDF (reference sequence). The CDR3 is 15 residues long. The CDR3 sequence: CATSSQGLPYNEQFF. CDR3 bases: TGTGCCACCAGCTCACAGGGACTACCCTACAATGAGCAGTTCTTC.

DNA of the CDR3: TGTGCCAGCAGTTCGCGGAGTGAAGCTTTCTTT. This codes for CASSSRSEAFF. The J gene is TRBJ1-1, the V gene TRBV2; D remains ambiguous. V lost 5 bases and J 7 bases, leaving 8 bases between the germline ends. From germline, CDR1 is SNHLY and CDR2 FYNNEI. The CDR3 has 11 amino acids. Drawing the rest from reference TRBV2 and TRBJ1-1, the complete variable domain is EPEVTQTPSHQVTQMGQEVILRCVPISNHLYFYWYRQILGQKVEFLVSFYNNEISEKSEIFDDQFSVERPDGSNFTLKIRSTKLEDSAMYFCASSSRSEAFFGQGTRLTVV.

The CDR3 sequence is CASSSASGTTDTQYF. CDR3 nucleotides: TGTGCCAGCAGTTCGGCTAGCGGAACCACAGATACGCAGTATTTT. This chain uses TRBV27 with TRBJ2-3; 7 bases are shared with TRBD2. V dropped 4 bases and J dropped 2; count of bases not matched to a gene: 6. The CDR3 is 15 residues long. The germline gives CDR1 MNHEY, CDR2 SMNVEV (reference sequence).

V usage is TRBV2 and J usage is TRBJ1-1; D is uncertain. This CDR3 spans 13 amino acids. Germline CDR1 reads SNHLY; CDR2 reads FYNNEI. The germline V and J ends were trimmed by 6 bases and 0 bases, with 8 bases remaining between them. This CDR3 is CASRINMNTEAFF. As DNA, the CDR3 is TGTGCCAGCAGGATAAATATGAACACTGAAGCTTTCTTT. The complete variable domain, with remaining parts taken from reference TRBV2 and TRBJ1-1, reads EPEVTQTPSHQVTQMGQEVILRCVPISNHLYFYWYRQILGQKVEFLVSFYNNEISEKSEIFDDQFSVERPDGSNFTLKIRSTKLEDSAMYFCASRINMNTEAFFGQGTRLTVV.

This clonotype was observed a handful of times. V gene TRBV12-3 or TRBV12-4 combines with J gene TRBJ2-7, with TRBD2 matching 7 bases. The CDR3 has 14 amino acids. V lost 5 bases and J lost 0; bases outside the gene matches: 4. CDR3 nucleotide sequence: TGTGCCAGCAGTCCCCTAGCGGCCTCCTACGAGCAGTACTTC. This sequence encodes CASSPLAASYEQYF.

This chain connects TRBV27 to TRBJ2-2, with D perhaps matching TRBD1 (6 bases). This CDR3 comprises 14 residues. The V end was cut by 7 bases, the J end by 0 bases, with 9 bases between. Germline assignment: CDR1 MNHEY and CDR2 SMNVEV (reference sequence). CDR3 loop: CASKGHSNTGELFF. CDR3 in DNA: TGTGCCAGCAAGGGACACTCGAACACCGGGGAGCTGTTTTTT.

The chain uses TRBV12-3 or TRBV12-4 and TRBJ1-4; 8 bases align to TRBD1. The CDR3 is made up of 14 amino acids. The J segment lost 8 bases and the V segment lost 5 bases, leaving 7 bases of the junction unmatched. The CDR3 is CASSRTGRGEKLFF. The CDR3 DNA reads as TGTGCCAGCAGTCGGACAGGGCGCGGGGAAAAACTGTTTTTT.

The rearrangement uses TRBV3-1 and TRBJ2-3; 8 bases agree with TRBD2. V was pared by 1 base and J by 7 bases, with 4 bases of the junction left unmatched. The germline V gene has CDR1 LGHDT and CDR2 YNNKEL (reference sequence). There are 14 residues in the CDR3. The CDR3 reads CASSQAGGPNTQYF. The CDR3 nucleotides read TGTGCCAGCAGCCAAGCGGGAGGGCCAAATACGCAGTATTTT.

This chain links TRBV4-2 with TRBJ2-1, with 7 bases aligning to TRBD2. Unmatched junction bases numbered 6, after V lost 3 bases and J lost 7 bases. CDR1 and CDR2 (germline): LGHNA, YNFKEQ. The CDR3 contains 14 residues. CDR3 DNA sequence: TGTGCCAGCAGCCAGGGGCTAGCGGAGAATGAGCAGTTCTTC. This codes for CASSQGLAENEQFF.

This clonotype was found a few times. This chain connects TRBV28 to TRBJ2-1; tentative D call: TRBD1 (6 bases). Trimming left V 3 bases short and J 4 bases short, with 25 bases between. The germline V gene has CDR1 MDHEN and CDR2 SYDVKM. This CDR3 comprises 19 residues. For the CDR3, the DNA is TGTGCCAGCAGTTTCTCGGATATCGTTGGGAAGGGGGTATACAATGAGCAGTTCTTC. It specifies CASSFSDIVGKGVYNEQFF. The variable domain in full, completed from reference TRBV28 and TRBJ2-1, reads DVKVTQSSRYLVKRTGEKVFLECVQDMDHENMFWYRQDPGLGLRLIYFSYDVKMKEKGDIPEGYSVSREKKERFSLILESASTNQTSMYLCASSFSDIVGKGVYNEQFFGPGTRLTVL.

This clonotype has a handful of counts. The chain combines TRBV20-1 with TRBJ2-3, with 7 bases lining up with TRBD2. The CDR3 runs to 16 residues. Trimming cost V 6 bases and J 0 bases; bases outside gene matches: 12. Germline V CDR1 and CDR2: DFQATT, SNEGSKA (reference sequence). The CDR3 coding sequence is TGCAGTGCCGTCGGAGCGGGGAGGCCGAGCACAGATACGCAGTATTTT. Its protein product is CSAVGAGRPSTDTQYF.

A few counts support this clonotype. The J gene is TRBJ2-2, the V gene TRBV5-1, with 8 bases that match TRBD1. The trim removed 3 bases at V and 8 bases at J, leaving 6 bases unmatched. The CDR3 sequence is 14 residues long. Germline V gives CDR1 SGHRS, CDR2 YFSETQ. This chain's CDR3 is CASSSQGAKGELFF. In nucleotides, the CDR3 is TGCGCCAGCAGCTCTCAGGGGGCCAAAGGGGAGCTGTTTTTT.

The rearrangement links TRBV7-9 to TRBJ2-6, with 8 bases fitting TRBD1. V gave up 1 base and J gave up 4 bases; unmatched junction bases: 3. Germline V lookup: CDR1 SEHNR, CDR2 FQNEAQ (reference sequence). The CDR3 extends over 16 amino acids. CDR3 bases: TGTGCCAGCAGCTTAGGACAGGGGCCAGGGGCCAACGTCCTGACTTTC. It yields the protein CASSLGQGPGANVLTF.

The chain carries TRBV7-8 and TRBJ2-3; D call uncertain. Germline CDR1 and CDR2: SGHVS and FQNEAQ. The CDR3 spans 16 residues. Trimming stripped 5 bases from V and 3 bases from J, with 18 bases between. CDR3 loop: CASSTTQRFPTDTQYF. CDR3 sequence (DNA): TGTGCCAGCAGCACAACACAGCGTTTCCCTACAGATACGCAGTATTTT.

The chain recombines TRBV5-1 with TRBJ1-1, with 9 bases fitting TRBD1. The germline V gene encodes CDR1 SGHRS and CDR2 YFSETQ. The CDR3 is 17 amino acids. After removal of 4 bases from V and 2 bases from J, the junction contained 12 bases not matched to a gene. The CDR3, as DNA: TGCGCCAGCAGCATAGAACAGGGGGCGAGGAGTAACACTGAAGCTTTCTTT. This sequence encodes CASSIEQGARSNTEAFF.

A few counts support this clonotype. The chain joins TRBV5-1 to TRBJ2-3, with TRBD2 identical over 9 bases. Germline CDR1 and CDR2: SGHRS and YFSETQ. V shed 2 bases, J shed 3 bases, and the junction held 10 bases outside the gene matches. The CDR3 spans 17 residues. The CDR3 is CASSFIAGDGSTDTQYF. CDR3 bases: TGCGCCAGCAGCTTTATAGCGGGAGATGGTTCGACAGATACGCAGTATTTT.

A few counts support this clonotype. V is TRBV5-1 and J is TRBJ2-7; TRBD1 matches at 7 bases. J gave up 2 bases and V 4 bases, and 6 bases lay outside the gene matches. The CDR3 has 14 amino acids. Germline V gives CDR1 SGHRS, CDR2 YFSETQ. This chain's CDR3 is CASSEGAGTYEQYF. CDR3 bases: TGCGCCAGCAGCGAGGGGGCTGGGACCTACGAGCAGTACTTC.

This clonotype turned up a few times. The chain recombines TRBV5-1 with TRBJ2-4; D unclear. The CDR3 is made up of 13 amino acids. Between the trimmed V and J ends, which lost 4 bases and 2 bases, there was a span of 7 bases. Germline assignment: CDR1 SGHRS and CDR2 YFSETQ. The CDR3 DNA sequence: TGCGCCAGCAGCGCCACCTCCAAAAACATTCAGTACTTC. Protein: CASSATSKNIQYF.

The chain links TRBV5-1 to TRBJ2-3; TRBD2 matches 9 bases. V lost 8 bases and J lost 2; bases outside the gene matches: 6. The CDR3 consists of 14 residues. Germline V gene data show CDR1 as SGHRS and CDR2 as YFSETQ. This CDR3 is CASGRGRDTDTQYF. The CDR3 region has the DNA TGCGCCAGTGGGCGCGGGAGGGACACAGATACGCAGTATTTT.

This clonotype has just a few counts. This rearrangement joins TRBV20-1 to TRBJ2-2; no reliable D call. The CDR3 consists of 15 residues. Germline values: CDR1 DFQATT, CDR2 SNEGSKA (reference sequence). V lost 2 bases and J lost 1, with 11 bases in between. Here the CDR3 DNA reads TGCAGTGCTAGACCCACTATAGGGAACACCGGGGAGCTGTTTTTT. Amino acids: CSARPTIGNTGELFF.

This clonotype was seen more than once but under ten times. The chain combines TRBV5-1 with TRBJ2-3, with D possibly matching TRBD1 (5 bases). The V end was cut by 2 bases, the J end by 1 base, with 11 bases between. CDR3 length: 15 residues. Germline V gene data show CDR1 as SGHRS and CDR2 as YFSETQ. The CDR3 DNA reads as TGCGCCAGCAGCTTAACAGGAGTTCGCACAGATACGCAGTATTTT. Translated, it gives CASSLTGVRTDTQYF.

Only a few counts were recorded for this clonotype. V and J are TRBV12-3 or TRBV12-4 and TRBJ2-3; possible D gene TRBD1, 6 bases. V was pared by 5 bases and J by 6 bases, with 15 bases between. CDR3 length: 14 amino acids. CDR3 amino acids: CASSPGLRGDTQYF. The CDR3 coding sequence is TGTGCCAGCAGTCCCGGACTGAGGGGGGATACGCAGTATTTT.

The rearrangement uses TRBV28 and TRBJ2-1, with D tentatively TRBD1 (6 bases). The CDR3 covers 15 residues. V gave up 4 bases and J gave up 3 bases, with 13 bases separating them. In germline, CDR1 is MDHEN, CDR2 SYDVKM. The CDR3 sequence: CASSSTGTNYNEQFF. DNA of the CDR3: TGTGCCAGCAGTTCAACCGGGACAAACTACAATGAGCAGTTCTTC.

The chain uses TRBV7-9 and TRBJ2-7; TRBD1 agrees at 8 bases. V shed 4 bases and J 7 bases; nucleotides not matched to a gene: 12. CDR1 SEHNR and CDR2 FQNEAQ come from the germline V gene (reference sequence). The length of the CDR3 is 15 residues. The CDR3 protein is CASSSHGTGGHEQYF. CDR3 in DNA: TGTGCCAGCAGCTCCCACGGGACAGGTGGCCATGAGCAGTACTTC.

This clonotype has more than one count but fewer than ten. A read error may produce the germline difference seen at one junction end. The chain employs TRBV7-2 and TRBJ2-7, with 7 bases identical to TRBD2. Germline V CDR1 and CDR2: SGHTA, FQGNSA. The CDR3 has 14 amino acids. The CDR3 region is CASNLQAGTYEQYF. The CDR3 DNA follows: TGTGCCAGCAACTTACAAGCGGGGACCTACGAGCAGTACTTC.